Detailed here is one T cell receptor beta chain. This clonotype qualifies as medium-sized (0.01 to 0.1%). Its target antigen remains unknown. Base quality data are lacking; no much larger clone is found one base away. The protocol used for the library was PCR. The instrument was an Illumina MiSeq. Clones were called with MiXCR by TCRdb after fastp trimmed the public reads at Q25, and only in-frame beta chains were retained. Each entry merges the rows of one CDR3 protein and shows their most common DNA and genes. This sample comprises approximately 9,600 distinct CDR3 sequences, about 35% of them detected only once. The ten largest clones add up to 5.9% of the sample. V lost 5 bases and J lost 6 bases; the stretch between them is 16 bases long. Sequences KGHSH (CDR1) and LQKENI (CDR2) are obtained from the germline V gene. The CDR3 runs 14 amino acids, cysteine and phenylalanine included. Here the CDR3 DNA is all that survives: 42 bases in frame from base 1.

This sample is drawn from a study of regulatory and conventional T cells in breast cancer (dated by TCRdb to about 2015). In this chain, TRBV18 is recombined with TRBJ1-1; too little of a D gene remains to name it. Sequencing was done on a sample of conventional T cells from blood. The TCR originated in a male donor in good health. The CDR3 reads CASSGPSGAPEAFF. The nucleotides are TGTGCCAGCTCAGGACCCTCCGGCGCACCTGAAGCTTTCTTT. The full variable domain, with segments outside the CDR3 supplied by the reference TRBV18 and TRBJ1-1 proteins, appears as NAGVMQNPRHLVRRRGQEARLRCSPMKGHSHVYWYRQLPEEGLKFMVYLQKENIIDESGMPKERFSAEFPKEGPSILRIQQVVRGDSAAYFCASSGPSGAPEAFFGQGTRLTVV.